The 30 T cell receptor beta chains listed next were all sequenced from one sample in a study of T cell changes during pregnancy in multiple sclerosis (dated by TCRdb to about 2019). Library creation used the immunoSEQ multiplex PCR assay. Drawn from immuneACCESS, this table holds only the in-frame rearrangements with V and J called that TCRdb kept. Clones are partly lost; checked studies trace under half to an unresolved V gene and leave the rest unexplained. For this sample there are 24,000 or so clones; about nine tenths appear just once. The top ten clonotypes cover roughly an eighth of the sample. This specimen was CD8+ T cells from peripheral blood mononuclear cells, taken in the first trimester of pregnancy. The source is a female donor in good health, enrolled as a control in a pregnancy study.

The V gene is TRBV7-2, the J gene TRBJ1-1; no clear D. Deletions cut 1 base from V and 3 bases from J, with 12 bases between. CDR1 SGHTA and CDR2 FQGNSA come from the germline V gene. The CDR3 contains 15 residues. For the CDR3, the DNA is TGTGCCAGCAGCTTAGGGGGAGGGAGGTACACTGAAGCTTTCTTT. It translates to CASSLGGGRYTEAFF.

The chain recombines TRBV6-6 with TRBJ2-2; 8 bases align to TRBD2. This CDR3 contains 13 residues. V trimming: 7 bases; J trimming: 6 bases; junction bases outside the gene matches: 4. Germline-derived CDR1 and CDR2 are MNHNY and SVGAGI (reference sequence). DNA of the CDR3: TGTGCCAGCACCGGGGGGGTGTCCGGGGAGCTGTTTTTT. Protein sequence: CASTGGVSGELFF.

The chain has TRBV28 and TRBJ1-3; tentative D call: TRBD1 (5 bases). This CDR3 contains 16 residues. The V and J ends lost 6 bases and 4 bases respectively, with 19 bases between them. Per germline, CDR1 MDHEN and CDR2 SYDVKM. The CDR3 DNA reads TGTGCCAGCAGCAGTTTTCGGCAGGGTTCAGGAAACACCATATATTTT. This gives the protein CASSSFRQGSGNTIYF.

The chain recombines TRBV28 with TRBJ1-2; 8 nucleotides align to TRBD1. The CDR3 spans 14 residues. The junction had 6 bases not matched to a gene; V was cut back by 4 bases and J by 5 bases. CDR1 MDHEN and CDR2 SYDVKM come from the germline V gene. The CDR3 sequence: CASSSGQGTYGYTF. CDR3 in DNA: TGTGCCAGCAGTTCCGGACAGGGCACTTATGGCTACACCTTC.

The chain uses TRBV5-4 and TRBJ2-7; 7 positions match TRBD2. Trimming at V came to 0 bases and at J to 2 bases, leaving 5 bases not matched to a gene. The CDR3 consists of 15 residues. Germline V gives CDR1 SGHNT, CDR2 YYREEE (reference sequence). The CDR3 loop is CASSLESAGAYEQYF. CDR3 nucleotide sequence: TGTGCCAGCAGCTTGGAGTCCGCGGGGGCCTACGAGCAGTACTTC.

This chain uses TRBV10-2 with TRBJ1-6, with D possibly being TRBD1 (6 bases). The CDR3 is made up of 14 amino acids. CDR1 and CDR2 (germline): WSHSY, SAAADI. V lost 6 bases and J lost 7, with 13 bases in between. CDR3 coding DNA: TGCGCCAGCAGCCTAGACAGGTCCAATTCACCCCTCCACTTT. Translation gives CASSLDRSNSPLHF.

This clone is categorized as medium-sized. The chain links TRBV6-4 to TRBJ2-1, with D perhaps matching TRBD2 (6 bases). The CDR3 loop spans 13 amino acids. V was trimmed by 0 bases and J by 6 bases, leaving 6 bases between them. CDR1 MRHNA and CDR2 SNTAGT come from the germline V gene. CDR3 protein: CASSDSTSNEQFF. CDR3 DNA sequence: TGTGCCAGCAGTGACTCGACTAGCAATGAGCAGTTCTTC.

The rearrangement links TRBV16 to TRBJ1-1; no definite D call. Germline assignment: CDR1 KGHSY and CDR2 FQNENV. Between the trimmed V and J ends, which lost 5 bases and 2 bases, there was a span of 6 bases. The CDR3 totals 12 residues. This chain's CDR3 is CASSEGNTEAFF. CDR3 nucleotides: TGTGCCAGCAGCGAGGGTAACACTGAAGCTTTCTTT.

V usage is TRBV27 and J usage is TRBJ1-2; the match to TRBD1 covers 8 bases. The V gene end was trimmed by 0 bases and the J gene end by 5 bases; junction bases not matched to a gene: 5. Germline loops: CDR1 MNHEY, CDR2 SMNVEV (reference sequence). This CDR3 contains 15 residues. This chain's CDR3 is CASSLSRGTGYGYTF. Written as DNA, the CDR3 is TGTGCCAGCAGTTTATCGCGGGGGACAGGATATGGCTACACCTTC.

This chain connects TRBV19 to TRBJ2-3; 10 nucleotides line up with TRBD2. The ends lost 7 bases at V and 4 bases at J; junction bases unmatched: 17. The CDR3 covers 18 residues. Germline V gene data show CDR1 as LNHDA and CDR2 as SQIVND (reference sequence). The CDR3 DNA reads TGTGCCAGTACTTCACGGGGGGTAATAGCGGGGGGATCAGATACGCAGTATTTT. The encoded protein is CASTSRGVIAGGSDTQYF.

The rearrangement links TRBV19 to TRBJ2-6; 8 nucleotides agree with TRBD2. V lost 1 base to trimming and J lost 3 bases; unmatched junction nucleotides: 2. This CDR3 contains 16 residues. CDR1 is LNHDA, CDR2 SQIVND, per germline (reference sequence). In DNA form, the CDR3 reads TGTGCCAGTAGTATAGGCGGGGGGTATGGGGCCAACGTCCTGACTTTC. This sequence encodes CASSIGGGYGANVLTF.

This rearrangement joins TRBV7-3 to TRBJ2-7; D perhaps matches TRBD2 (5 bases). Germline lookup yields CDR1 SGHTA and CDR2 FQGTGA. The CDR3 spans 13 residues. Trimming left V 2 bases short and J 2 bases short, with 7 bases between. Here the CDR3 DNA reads TGTGCCAGCAGCTTAGACGGGACCTACGAGCAGTACTTC. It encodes CASSLDGTYEQYF.

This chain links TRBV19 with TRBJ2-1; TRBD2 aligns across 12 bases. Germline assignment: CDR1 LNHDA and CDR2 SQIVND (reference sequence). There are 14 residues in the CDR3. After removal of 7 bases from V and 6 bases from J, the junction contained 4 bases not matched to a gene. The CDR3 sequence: CASTPSGGVNEQFF. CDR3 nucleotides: TGTGCCAGTACTCCTAGCGGGGGGGTCAATGAGCAGTTCTTC.

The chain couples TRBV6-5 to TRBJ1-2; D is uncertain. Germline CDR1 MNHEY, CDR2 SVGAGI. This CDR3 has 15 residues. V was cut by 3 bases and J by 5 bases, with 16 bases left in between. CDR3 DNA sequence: TGTGCCAGCAGTTATACGGAGTTAGGCCTTTATGGCTACACCTTC. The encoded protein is CASSYTELGLYGYTF.

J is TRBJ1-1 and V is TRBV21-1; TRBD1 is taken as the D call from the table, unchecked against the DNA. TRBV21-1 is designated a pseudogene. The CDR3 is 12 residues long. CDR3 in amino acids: CASKLLNRVDFF. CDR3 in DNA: TGTGCCAGCAAACTATTGAACAGGGTTGATTTCTTT.

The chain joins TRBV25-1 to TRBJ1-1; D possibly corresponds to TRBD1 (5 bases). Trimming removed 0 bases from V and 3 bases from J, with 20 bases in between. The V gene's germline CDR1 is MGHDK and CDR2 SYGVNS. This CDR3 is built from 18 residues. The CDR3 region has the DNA TGTGCCAGCAGTGAATATAGCCCCGGGGGGAATCGGGACACTGAAGCTTTCTTT. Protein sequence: CASSEYSPGGNRDTEAFF.

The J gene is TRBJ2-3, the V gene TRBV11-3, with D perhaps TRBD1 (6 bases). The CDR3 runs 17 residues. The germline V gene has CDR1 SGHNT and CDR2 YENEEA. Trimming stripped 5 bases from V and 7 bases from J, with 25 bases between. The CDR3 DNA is TGTGCCAGCAGCGGACGGGACACAGAGTCTCGAATGAATACGCAGTATTTT. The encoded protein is CASSGRDTESRMNTQYF.

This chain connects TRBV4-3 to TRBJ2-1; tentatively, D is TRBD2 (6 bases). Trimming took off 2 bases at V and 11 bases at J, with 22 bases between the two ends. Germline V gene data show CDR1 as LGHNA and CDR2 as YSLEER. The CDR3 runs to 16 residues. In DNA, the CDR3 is TGCGCCAGCAGCCAATCCCTATCTCGACTAGTATATCAGCAGTTCTTC. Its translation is CASSQSLSRLVYQQFF.

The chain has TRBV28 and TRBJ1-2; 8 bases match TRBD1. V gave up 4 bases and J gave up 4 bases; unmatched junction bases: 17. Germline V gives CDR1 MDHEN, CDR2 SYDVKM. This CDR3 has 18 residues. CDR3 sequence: CASSSIGTGQMSIYGYTF. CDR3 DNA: TGTGCCAGCAGTTCGATAGGGACAGGACAGATGTCTATCTATGGCTACACCTTC.

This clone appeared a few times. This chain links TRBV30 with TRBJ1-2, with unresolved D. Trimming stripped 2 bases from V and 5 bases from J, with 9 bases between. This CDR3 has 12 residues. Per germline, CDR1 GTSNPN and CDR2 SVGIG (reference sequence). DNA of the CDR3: TGTGCCTGGAGTCCCCCGGTATATGGCTACACCTTC. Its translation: CAWSPPVYGYTF.

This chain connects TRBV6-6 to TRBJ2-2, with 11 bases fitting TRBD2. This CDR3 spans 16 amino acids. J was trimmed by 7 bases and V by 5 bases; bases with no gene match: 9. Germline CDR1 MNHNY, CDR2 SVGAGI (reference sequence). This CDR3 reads CASSTSGGKNNGELFF. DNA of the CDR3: TGTGCCAGCAGTACTAGCGGGGGTAAAAATAACGGGGAGCTGTTTTTT.

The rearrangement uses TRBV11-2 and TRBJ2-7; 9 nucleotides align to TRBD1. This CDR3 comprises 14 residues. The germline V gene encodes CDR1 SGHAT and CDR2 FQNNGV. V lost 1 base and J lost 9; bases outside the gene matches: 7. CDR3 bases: TGTGCCAGCAGCTTAGTACAGGGGGCGCCGGGGCAGTACTTC. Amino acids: CASSLVQGAPGQYF.

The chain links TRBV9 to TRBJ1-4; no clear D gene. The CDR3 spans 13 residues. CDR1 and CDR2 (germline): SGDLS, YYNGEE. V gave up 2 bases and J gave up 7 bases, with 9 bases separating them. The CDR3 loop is CASSVETGEKLFF. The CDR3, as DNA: TGTGCCAGCAGCGTGGAGACGGGTGAAAAACTGTTTTTT.

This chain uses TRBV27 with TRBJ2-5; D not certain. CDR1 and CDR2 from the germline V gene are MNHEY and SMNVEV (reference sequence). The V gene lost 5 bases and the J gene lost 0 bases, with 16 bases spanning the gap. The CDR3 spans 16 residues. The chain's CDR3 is CASSPLLQDYQETQYF. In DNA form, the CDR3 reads TGTGCCAGCAGTCCGCTCCTGCAGGATTACCAAGAGACCCAGTACTTC.

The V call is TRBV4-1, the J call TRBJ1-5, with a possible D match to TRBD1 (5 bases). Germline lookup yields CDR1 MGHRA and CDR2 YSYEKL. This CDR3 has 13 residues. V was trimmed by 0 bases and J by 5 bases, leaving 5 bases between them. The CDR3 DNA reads TGCGCCAGCAGCCAAGAGACAGATCAGCCCCAGCATTTT. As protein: CASSQETDQPQHF.

The CDR3 protein is CSVGGVDREANYGYTF. CDR3 coding DNA: TGCAGCGTTGGAGGGGTGGACAGGGAAGCTAACTATGGCTACACCTTC. The chain carries TRBV29-1 and TRBJ1-2; the match to TRBD1 covers 8 bases. The V gene's germline CDR1 is SQVTM and CDR2 ANQGSEA. The V gene end was trimmed by 4 bases and the J gene end by 0 bases; junction bases not matched to a gene: 10. The CDR3 covers 16 residues.

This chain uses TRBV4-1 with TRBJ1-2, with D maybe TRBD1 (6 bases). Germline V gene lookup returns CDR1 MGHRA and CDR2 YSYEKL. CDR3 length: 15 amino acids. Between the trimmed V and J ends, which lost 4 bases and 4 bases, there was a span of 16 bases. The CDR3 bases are TGCGCCAGCAGCCCACACTCAGGGGTCGCCTATGGCTACACCTTC. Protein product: CASSPHSGVAYGYTF.

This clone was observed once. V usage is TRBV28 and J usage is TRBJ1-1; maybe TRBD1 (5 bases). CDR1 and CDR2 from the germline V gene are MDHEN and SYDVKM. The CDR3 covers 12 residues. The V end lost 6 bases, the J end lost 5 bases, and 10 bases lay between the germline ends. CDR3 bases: TGTGCCAGCAGGGCGGGGCGTACTGAAGCTTTCTTT. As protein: CASRAGRTEAFF.

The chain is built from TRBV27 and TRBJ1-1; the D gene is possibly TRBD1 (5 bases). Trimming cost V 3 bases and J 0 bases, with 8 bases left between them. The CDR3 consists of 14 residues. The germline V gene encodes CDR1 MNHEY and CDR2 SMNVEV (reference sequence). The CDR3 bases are TGTGCCAGCAGTTTGGGGGGAATGAACACTGAAGCTTTCTTT. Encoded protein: CASSLGGMNTEAFF.

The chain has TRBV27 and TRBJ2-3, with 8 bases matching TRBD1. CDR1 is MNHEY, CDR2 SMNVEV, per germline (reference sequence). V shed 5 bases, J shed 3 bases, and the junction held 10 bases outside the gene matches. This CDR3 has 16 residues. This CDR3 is CASSPRQGIRTDTQYF. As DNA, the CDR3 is TGTGCCAGCAGTCCCAGACAGGGGATAAGGACAGATACGCAGTATTTT.